This T cell receptor beta chain was obtained from a study of a mutant IDH1 vaccine in newly diagnosed glioma. The sample holds a few counts of this clone. As yet, its antigen is unknown. The V and J ends lost 7 bases and 10 bases respectively, with 17 bases between them. The CDR3 runs to 13 residues. Germline CDR1 reads MNHNS; CDR2 reads SASEGT. Time point of the sample: week 11, during vaccination. A 20-mer mutant IDH1 peptide at 300 ug was injected subcutaneously with topical imiquimod. TCRdb's copy holds only in-frame clones and misses some; the assay was immunoSEQ multiplex PCR. This table holds fewer than 75,000 clones, about 81% found once.

The chain is built from TRBV6-1 and TRBJ1-5; no clear D gene. Sequencing used PBMCs, obtained from a glioma patient whose treatment included an IDH1 peptide vaccine. The source of this sequence is a woman between 45 and 60 years old with glioma. CDR3 sequence: CASMRVPSGPQHF. As DNA, the CDR3 is TGTGCCAGCATGAGAGTCCCCTCGGGCCCCCAGCATTTT.